This T cell receptor beta chain was found in a study of T cells in Graves' hyperthyroidism and ophthalmopathy. Study-wide findings and caveats: For ophthalmopathy, model prediction preceded onset by a median roughly 6.3 months.

The germline V gene has CDR1 SEHNR and CDR2 FQNEAQ (reference sequence). The CDR3 consists of 17 residues. The V gene end was trimmed by 2 bases and the J gene end by 8 bases; junction bases not matched to a gene: 13. The sample holds many counts of this clonotype. Its antigen is as yet unknown. RNA transcripts served as the template for amplifying TCR beta CDR3 regions. When the TCR CDR3 underwent first-round RT-PCR, the HTBI primer set was used. TCRdb ran MiXCR on the multiplex PCR reads and lists one entry per CDR3 protein. The table shows about 400,000 distinct CDR3 sequences, with under 15% occurring only once.

The clonotype comes from a woman under 30 with Graves' hyperthyroidism. The sequencing input was blood. The V gene is TRBV7-9, the J gene TRBJ2-1; 9 bases match TRBD1. CDR3 in amino acids: CASSLLPWGQGFDEQFF. CDR3 DNA sequence: TGTGCCAGCAGCTTACTCCCCTGGGGACAGGGTTTCGATGAGCAGTTCTTC.